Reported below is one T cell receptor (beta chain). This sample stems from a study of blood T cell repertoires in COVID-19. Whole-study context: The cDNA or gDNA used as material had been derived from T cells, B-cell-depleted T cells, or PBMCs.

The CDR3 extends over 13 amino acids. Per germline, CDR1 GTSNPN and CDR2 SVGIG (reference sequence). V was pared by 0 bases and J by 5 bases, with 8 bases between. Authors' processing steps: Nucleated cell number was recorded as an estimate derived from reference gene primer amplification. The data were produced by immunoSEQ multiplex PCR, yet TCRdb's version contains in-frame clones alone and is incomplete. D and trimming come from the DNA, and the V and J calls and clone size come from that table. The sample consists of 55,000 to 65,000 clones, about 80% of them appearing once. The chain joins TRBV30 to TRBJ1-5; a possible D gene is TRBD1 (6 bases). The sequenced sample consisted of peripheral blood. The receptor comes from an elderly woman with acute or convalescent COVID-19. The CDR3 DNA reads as TGTGCCTGGAGTGTACAGGGAGATCAGCCCCAGCATTTT. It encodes CAWSVQGDQPQHF.